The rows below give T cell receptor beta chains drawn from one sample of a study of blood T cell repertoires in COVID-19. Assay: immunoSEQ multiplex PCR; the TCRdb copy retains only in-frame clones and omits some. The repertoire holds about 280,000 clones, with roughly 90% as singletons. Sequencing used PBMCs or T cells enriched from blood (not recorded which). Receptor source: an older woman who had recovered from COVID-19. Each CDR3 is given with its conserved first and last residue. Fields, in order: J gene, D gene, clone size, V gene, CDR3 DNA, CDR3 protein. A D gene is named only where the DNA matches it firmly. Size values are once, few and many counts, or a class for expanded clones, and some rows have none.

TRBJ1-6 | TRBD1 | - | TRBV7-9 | TGTGCCAGCAGCCCCCGGACAGGTTCCTATAATTCACCCCTCCACTTT | CASSPRTGSYNSPLHF
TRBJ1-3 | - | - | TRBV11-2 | TGTGCCAGCAGCTTATACGGGGGAAACACCATATATTTT | CASSLYGGNTIYF
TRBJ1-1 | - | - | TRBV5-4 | TGTGCCAGCAGGCAGGAACAGAACACTGAAGCTTTCTTT | CASRQEQNTEAFF
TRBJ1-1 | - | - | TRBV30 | TGTGCCTGGAGTGTACGGGGGTCTCATGACGCTTTCTTT | CAWSVRGSHDAFF
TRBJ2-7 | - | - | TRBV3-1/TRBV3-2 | TGTGCCAGCAGCCCGACTCCATCCTACGAGCAGTACTTC | CASSPTPSYEQYF
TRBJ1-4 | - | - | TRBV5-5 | TGTGCCAGCAGCTTGGCGAGATCGGGTAATGAAAAACTGTTTTTT | CASSLARSGNEKLFF
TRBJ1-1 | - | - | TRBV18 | TGTGCCAGCTCGTTCGGAGAGAACACTGAAGCTTTCTTT | CASSFGENTEAFF
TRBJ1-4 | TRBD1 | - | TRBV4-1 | TGCGCCAGCAGCCAACTTATACAGGGGGGTGAAAAACTGTTTTTT | CASSQLIQGGEKLFF
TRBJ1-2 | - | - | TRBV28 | TGTGCCAGCTCGGGGGGTACTAACTATGGCTACACCTTC | CASSGGTNYGYTF
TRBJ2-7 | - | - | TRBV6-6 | TGTGCCAGCAGCCCCGAGGGGGTCTACGGACAGTACTTC | CASSPEGVYGQYF
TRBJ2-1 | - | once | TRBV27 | TGTGCCAGCAGTTTAGTCCTCGTTGGGCCGACAGGAAATAATGAGCAGTTCTTC | CASSLVLVGPTGNNEQFF
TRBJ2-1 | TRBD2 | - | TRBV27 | TGTGCCAGCAGTTCAGGAGCGGGGACGTACTCCTACAATGAGCAGTTCTTC | CASSSGAGTYSYNEQFF
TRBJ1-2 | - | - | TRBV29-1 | TGCAGCGTTGAAGATCGGGATGGCTACACCTTC | CSVEDRDGYTF
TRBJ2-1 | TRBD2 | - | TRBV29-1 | TGCAGCGTTGAAGCCCCACTAGCGGCTTACAATGAGCAGTTCTTC | CSVEAPLAAYNEQFF
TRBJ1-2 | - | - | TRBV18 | TGTGCCAGCTCACCCCAATCTGGGGGCAGGAACTATGGCTACACCTTC | CASSPQSGGRNYGYTF
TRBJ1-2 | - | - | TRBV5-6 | TGTGCCAGCAGCTTGACCGGGGATGGGGACTATGGCTACACCTTC | CASSLTGDGDYGYTF
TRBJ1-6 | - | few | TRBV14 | TGTGCCAGCAGCAGAGACTTGCCAGACAGCAATTCACCCCTCCACTTT | CASSRDLPDSNSPLHF
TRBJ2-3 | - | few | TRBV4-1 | TGCGCCAGCAGCCAAGATGGGGGGGCTATCATTACGCAGTATTTT | CASSQDGGAIITQYF
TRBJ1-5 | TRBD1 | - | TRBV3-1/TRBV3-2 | TGTGCCAGCAGCGACAGGGGGGAGGGCAATCAGCCCCAGCATTTT | CASSDRGEGNQPQHF
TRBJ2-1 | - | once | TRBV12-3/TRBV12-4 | TGTGCCAGCAGTTTTTCTCTTGAGCAGTTCTTC | CASSFSLEQFF
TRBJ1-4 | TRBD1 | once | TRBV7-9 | TGTGCCAGCAGGCACAGGGGGCAGCGGGATGAAAAACTGTTTTTT | CASRHRGQRDEKLFF
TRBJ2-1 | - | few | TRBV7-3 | TGTGCCAGCAGCTTATCTAGCCAGTTTGGTGAGCAGTTCTTC | CASSLSSQFGEQFF
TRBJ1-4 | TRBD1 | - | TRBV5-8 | TGTGCCAGCAGGCAGACCGGACAGGCCGCCAAAAAACTGTTTTTT | CASRQTGQAAKKLFF
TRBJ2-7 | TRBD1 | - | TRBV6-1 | TGTGCCAGCAGTGAAGGGAGACAGGGGGCTACCTACGAGCAGTACTTC | CASSEGRQGATYEQYF
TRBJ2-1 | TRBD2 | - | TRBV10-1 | TGCGCCAGCAGTGAGAGTAGCGGGAGCCATGAGCAGTTCTTC | CASSESSGSHEQFF
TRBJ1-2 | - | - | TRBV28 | TGTGCCAGCTCTCGTGGGGGCCCCTATGGCTACACCTTC | CASSRGGPYGYTF
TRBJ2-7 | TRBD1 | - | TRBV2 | TGTGCCAGCAGGGACAGGGGGGCCTACGAGCAGTACTTC | CASRDRGAYEQYF
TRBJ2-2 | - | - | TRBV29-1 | TGCAGCGTTTCCGACAGTCAGATTAACACCGGGGAGCTGTTTTTT | CSVSDSQINTGELFF
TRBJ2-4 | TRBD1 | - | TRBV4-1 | TGCGCCAGCAGCCAAGCGCTGGACAGGGGAAATCGCATTCAGTACTTC | CASSQALDRGNRIQYF
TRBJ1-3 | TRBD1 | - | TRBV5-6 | TGTGCCAGCAGCCCCCCTGGGACAGCTGGAAACACCATATATTTT | CASSPPGTAGNTIYF
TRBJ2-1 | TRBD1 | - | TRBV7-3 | TGTGCCAGCAGCCCCCCCGGGACAGCAAATGAGCAGTTCTTC | CASSPPGTANEQFF
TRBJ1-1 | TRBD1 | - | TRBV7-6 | TGTGCCAGCAGCCTAGGGGGCAGGAGCACTGAAGCTTTCTTT | CASSLGGRSTEAFF
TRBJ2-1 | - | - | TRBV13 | TGTGCCAGCAGCACCAGACTGCACAATGAGCAGTTCTTC | CASSTRLHNEQFF
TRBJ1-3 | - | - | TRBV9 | TGTGCCAGCAGCGTAGTGGAGAACACCATATATTTT | CASSVVENTIYF
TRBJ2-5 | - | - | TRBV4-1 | TGCGCCAGCAGCCACTTGAGGTCCGGCGGCCTGGAGACCCAGTACTTC | CASSHLRSGGLETQYF
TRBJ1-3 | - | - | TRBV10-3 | TGTGCCATCACCCGACAGCTTAGCTCTGGAAACACCATATATTTT | CAITRQLSSGNTIYF
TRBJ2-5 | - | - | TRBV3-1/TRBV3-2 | TGTGCCAGCAGCCAACTTGGAGGGAGGACACAAGAGACCCAGTACTTC | CASSQLGGRTQETQYF
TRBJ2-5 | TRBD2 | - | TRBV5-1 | TGCGCCAGCAGCGTAGGGACTAGCGGGAGGGTCGCTGTAGAGACCCAGTACTTC | CASSVGTSGRVAVETQYF
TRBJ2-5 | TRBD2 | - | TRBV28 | TGTGCCAGCAGTCCAACCTCCTCTAGCGGGGGCGTGACCCAGTACTTC | CASSPTSSSGGVTQYF
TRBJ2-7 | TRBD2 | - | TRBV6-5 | TGTGCCAGCAGTTCAAGCGGGAGGTTAACCTACGAGCAGTACTTC | CASSSSGRLTYEQYF
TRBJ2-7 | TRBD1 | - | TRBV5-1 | TGCGCCAGCACCCGGACAGGGTACCAAAGCGAGCAGTACTTC | CASTRTGYQSEQYF
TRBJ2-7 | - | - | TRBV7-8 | TGTGCCAGCAGCTTAGACTGGTCCTACGAGCAGTACTTC | CASSLDWSYEQYF
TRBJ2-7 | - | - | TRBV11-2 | TGTGCCAGCAGCTTAGATAGGGGCCGGCAGTACTTC | CASSLDRGRQYF
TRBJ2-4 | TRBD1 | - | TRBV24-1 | TGTGCCACCACCCGGGACAGGGATTTTGAGGCCAAAAACATTCAGTACTTC | CATTRDRDFEAKNIQYF
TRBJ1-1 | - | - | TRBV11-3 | TGTGCCAGCAGCTCGGGACAACCCGCGGAAGCTTTCTTT | CASSSGQPAEAFF
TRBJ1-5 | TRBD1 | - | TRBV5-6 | TGTGCCAGCAGCTTTGGACAGGGTAGTCAGCCCCAGCATTTT | CASSFGQGSQPQHF
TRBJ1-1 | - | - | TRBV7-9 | TGTGCCAGCAGTCCCCGGGGGGTAGCTTTCTTT | CASSPRGVAFF
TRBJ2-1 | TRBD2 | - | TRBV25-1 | TGTGCCAGCAGTGAAAGGGTGGGACTACACAATGAGCAGTTCTTC | CASSERVGLHNEQFF
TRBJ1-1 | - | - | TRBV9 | TGTGCCAGCAGCGTCTTTAGTGAAGTGACTGAAGCTTTCTTT | CASSVFSEVTEAFF
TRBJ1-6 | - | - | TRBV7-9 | TGTGCCAGCAGCCTCGTAAATTCACCCCTCCACTTT | CASSLVNSPLHF
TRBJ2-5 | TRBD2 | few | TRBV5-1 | TGCGCCAGCAGCCCGACGACTAGCGGGGGCGGGGAGACCCAGTACTTC | CASSPTTSGGGETQYF
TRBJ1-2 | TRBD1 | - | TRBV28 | TGTGCCAGCAGTTGGGACAGACGATATGGCTACACCTTC | CASSWDRRYGYTF
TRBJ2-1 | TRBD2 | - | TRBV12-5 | TGTGCTAGTGGCCCATCTAGCGGGGCCTACAATGAGCAGTTCTTC | CASGPSSGAYNEQFF
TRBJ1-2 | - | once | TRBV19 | TGTGCCACAACACAGGGAAACTATGGCTACACCTTC | CATTQGNYGYTF
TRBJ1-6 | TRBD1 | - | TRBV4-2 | TGTGCCAGCAGCCAAGGACAGGGGGCAGATAATTCACCCCTCCACTTT | CASSQGQGADNSPLHF
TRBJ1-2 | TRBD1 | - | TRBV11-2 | TGTGCCAGCAGCTTGGGACAGGGTAACTATGGCTACACCTTC | CASSLGQGNYGYTF
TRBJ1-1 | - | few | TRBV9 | TGTGCCAGCAGCGTAGTTGCTGGTAGAAACACTGAAGCTTTCTTT | CASSVVAGRNTEAFF